This TCR beta chain was sequenced for a study of blood T cell repertoires in COVID-19. Study summary: T cells, B-cell-depleted T cells, or PBMCs provided the cDNA or gDNA that served as material.

This clone was detected once. The germline V gene encodes CDR1 DFQATT and CDR2 SNEGSKA (reference sequence). The CDR3 runs to 11 residues. The V end was cut by 5 bases, the J end by 2 bases, with 5 bases between. TCRdb keeps only in-frame clones here, not all; method: immunoSEQ multiplex PCR. The table includes hundreds of thousands of clones, approximately 88% detected once. The V call is TRBV20-1, the J call TRBJ2-3; D not resolved. The sequenced sample consisted of peripheral blood. The receptor was isolated from a woman aged 25-40 years with acute or convalescent COVID-19. This chain's CDR3 is CSALYTDTQYF. The CDR3 nucleotides are TGCAGTGCTTTATACACAGATACGCAGTATTTT.